These 3 T cell receptor beta chains were all obtained from the same sample, sequenced in a study of beta chain features in type 1 diabetes (dated by TCRdb to the late 2010s). Libraries were prepared through the immunoSEQ multiplex PCR assay. All of the isolated RNA was reverse transcribed with the High Capacity cDNA Reverse Transcription Kit, so expressed TCRB transcripts were sequenced. TCRdb retrieved this table from immuneACCESS and kept in-frame rearrangements only. Not all clones are present; in checked studies, unresolved V genes account for under half, and no reason is known for the remainder. A total of around 280,000 clones appear in this sample, 7% to 9% of them only once. The ten largest clones capture more than 0.8% of the sample. Sequencing was carried out using central memory CD4+ T cells from blood. The receptors originated from a woman aged 18-29 years in good health.

This clone was recorded a few times. This rearrangement joins TRBV25-1 to TRBJ2-3, with TRBD2 as a possible D gene (7 bases). The CDR3 has 15 residues. From germline, CDR1 is MGHDK and CDR2 SYGVNS. V was trimmed by 3 bases and J by 4 bases, leaving 14 bases between them. CDR3 sequence (DNA): TGTGCCAGCAGTGAGGGCGGGGGCGACGCAGATACGCAGTATTTT. It specifies CASSEGGGDADTQYF.

The chain uses TRBV18 and TRBJ2-2; D remains ambiguous. The CDR3 is 13 residues long. Germline V gene sequence: CDR1 KGHSH, CDR2 LQKENI. V lost 6 bases and J lost 0, with 5 bases in between. The chain's CDR3 is CASSVANTGELFF. The CDR3 nucleotides are TGTGCCAGCTCGGTTGCGAACACCGGGGAGCTGTTTTTT.

The CDR3 sequence: CASSLWVSSGTVEQFF. CDR3 sequence (DNA): TGTGCCAGCAGTTTATGGGTCAGTAGCGGGACAGTTGAGCAGTTCTTC. The chain couples TRBV2 to TRBJ2-1, with D possibly being TRBD2 (8 bases). The ends were cut back, 5 bases at V and 9 bases at J, with 23 bases in the middle. This CDR3 comprises 16 residues. Looked up from germline, CDR1 is SNHLY and CDR2 is FYNNEI.